Included here is one T cell receptor (beta chain) sequence, with context. Which antigen it targets is not known. There are no base qualities to consult, and no much larger clone falls within one base. The immunoSEQ assay was used to sequence TCR beta chain CDR3 regions from genomic DNA. Rearranged VDJ segments were amplified with primers annealing to V and J segments. The paper's processing steps were these. The ImmunoSeq Analyzer software was used to compute clonality and richness metrics. Differentially abundant clones between regions were identified using Fisher's exact test plus a beta-binomial method for added stringency. The table comes from immuneACCESS by way of TCRdb, which keeps in-frame sequences with V and J called. Part of the clones is missing from these tables; in studies checked, under half for an unresolved V gene and the rest for unknown reasons. That table is the source of V, J and clone size, and D and trimming were worked out from the DNA. For this sample the table gives a few thousand clones, of which about two thirds were detected only once. The leading ten clones occupy around 42% of the sample.

The sample is drawn from a study of intratumoral heterogeneity in liver cancer. For the study in its entirety: Across the full roughly 15-patient cohort, most patients were male and a median age of nearly 65 years was recorded. The study combined RNA-seq, DNA sequencing, TCR-seq and SNP array data from multiple regions of hepatocellular carcinoma specimens to study intratumor heterogeneity. The full cohort included 71 multiregional samples from 14 HCC patients, consisting of under 55 tumoral regions and 20 or so adjacent nontumoral regions. The paper as a whole reports these results and caveats: Tumor region a in each sequenced patient had significantly more unique T-cell clonal expansions than region b. TCR sequencing was reported to confirm the RNA-seq-based estimates of regional differences in tumor-infiltrating lymphocyte burden. Within each of the two sequenced patients, overall T cell clonality showed no significant difference between tumor regions. The authors acknowledged a relatively low patient number and under-sampled tumor-infiltrating lymphocyte representation as limitations.

Relative to germline, V is missing 1 base and J is missing 7 bases, with 4 bases of the junction outside any gene match. The CDR3 measures 14 amino acids from cysteine to phenylalanine. Only CDR3 DNA remains: 42 bases, in frame from the first base. CDR1 SGHDT and CDR2 YYEEEE were looked up in the germline V gene. Samples with the label H were taken from distinct, geographically separated regions of the hepatocellular carcinoma nodule. All patients had early-stage hepatocellular carcinoma and received no therapy before surgical resection. The sampled areas showed no macroscopic signs of necrosis or hemorrhage. In two patients, TCR sequencing (ImmunoSeq) was performed on multiple regions. Frozen resection tissue samples were collected at least 1 cm apart from each other. Genomic DNA was isolated from bulk tissue with the DNeasy blood and tissue kit.

Here the chain combines TRBV5-6 and TRBJ2-2; a stretch of 7 junction bases matches TRBD1. This sequence originates from a woman in her 70s with hepatocellular carcinoma. The material sequenced was tumor tissue, taken before any cancer treatment. The base sequence is TGTGCCAGCAGCTTGAACAGGGGAATCGGGGAGCTGTTTTTT. It translates as CASSLNRGIGELFF.